This TCR beta chain was sequenced in a study of blood T cell repertoires in COVID-19. Across the whole study: Samples representing acute and convalescent COVID-19 were sourced from the United States, Italy and Spain.

Generated by immunoSEQ multiplex PCR, the TCRdb table keeps only in-frame clones and is missing some. The sample includes 300,000 to 350,000 clones, nearly 90% of them seen just once. Allocation to cohorts depended on clinical history reported by the participants. The recovered donors of Cohort 3 showed two negative PCRs, clearance, or symptom resolution. The CDR3 extends over 13 amino acids. Trimming stripped 3 bases from V and 3 bases from J, with 6 bases between. The germline gives CDR1 MNHEY, CDR2 SVGEGT. The chain links TRBV6-2 or TRBV6-3 to TRBJ2-1; the D is unclear. This clonotype was obtained from a woman between 25 and 40 years old who had recovered from COVID-19. What was sequenced was PBMCs or T cells enriched from blood (not recorded which). Written as DNA, the CDR3 is TGTGCCAGCAGTTATCCCAACTACAATGAGCAGTTCTTC. Encoded protein: CASSYPNYNEQFF.